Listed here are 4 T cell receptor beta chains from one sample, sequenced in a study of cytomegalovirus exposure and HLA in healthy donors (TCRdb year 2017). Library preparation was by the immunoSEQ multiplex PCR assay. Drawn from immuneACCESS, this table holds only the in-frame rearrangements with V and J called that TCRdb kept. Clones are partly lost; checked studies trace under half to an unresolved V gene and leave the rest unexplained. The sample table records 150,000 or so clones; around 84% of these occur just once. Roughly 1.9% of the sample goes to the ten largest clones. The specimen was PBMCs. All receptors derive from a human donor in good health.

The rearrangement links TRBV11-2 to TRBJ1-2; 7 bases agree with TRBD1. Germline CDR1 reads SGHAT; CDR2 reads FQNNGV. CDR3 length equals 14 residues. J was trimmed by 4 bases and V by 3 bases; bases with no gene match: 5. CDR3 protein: CASSFDRARYGYTF. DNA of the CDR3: TGTGCCAGCAGCTTTGACAGGGCTCGCTATGGCTACACCTTC.

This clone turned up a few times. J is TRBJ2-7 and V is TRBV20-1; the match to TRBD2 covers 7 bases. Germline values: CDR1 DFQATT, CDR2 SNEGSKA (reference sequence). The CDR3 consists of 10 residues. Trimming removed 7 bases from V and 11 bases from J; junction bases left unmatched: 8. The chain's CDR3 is CSGEAGEEYF. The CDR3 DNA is TGCAGTGGAGAGGCGGGAGAAGAGTACTTC.

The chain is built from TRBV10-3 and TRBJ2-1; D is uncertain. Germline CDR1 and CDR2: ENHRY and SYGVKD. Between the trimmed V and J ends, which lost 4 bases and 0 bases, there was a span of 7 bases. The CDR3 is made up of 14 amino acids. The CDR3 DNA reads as TGTGCCATCAGTGGCAGAGGCTCCTACAATGAGCAGTTCTTC. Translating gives CAISGRGSYNEQFF.

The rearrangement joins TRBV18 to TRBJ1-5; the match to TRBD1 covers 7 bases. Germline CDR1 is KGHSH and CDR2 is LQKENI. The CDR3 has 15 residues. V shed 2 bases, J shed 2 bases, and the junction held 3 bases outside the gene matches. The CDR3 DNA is TGTGCCAGCTCACCATCTCAGGGGGGCAATCAGCCCCAGCATTTT. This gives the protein CASSPSQGGNQPQHF.